This T cell receptor (beta chain) is drawn from a study of response to subunit inactivated influenza vaccine. Study-wide results and limits: The authors suggested that few new T cells are recruited per seasonal influenza vaccination.

This clonotype has more than one count but fewer than ten. Its antigen is not known. The germline gives CDR1 DFQATT, CDR2 SNEGSKA (reference sequence). The CDR3 is made up of 11 amino acids. Trimming cost V 4 bases and J 8 bases, with 8 bases left between them. Via MiXCR, TCRdb re-called the RT-PCR reads, giving one row per CDR3 protein. The sample carries 650,000 or so distinct CDR3 sequences, 13% to 15% recorded once. The input for sequencing was PBMCs from blood, taken less than 15 days before vaccination. The chain has TRBV20-1 and TRBJ2-2; tentative D call: TRBD2 (5 bases). The TCR comes from a man aged 50 to 60 who received an inactivated influenza vaccine. The CDR3 loop is CSATRTGELFF. CDR3 nucleotide sequence: TGCAGTGCTACACGGACTGGGGAGCTGTTTTTT.